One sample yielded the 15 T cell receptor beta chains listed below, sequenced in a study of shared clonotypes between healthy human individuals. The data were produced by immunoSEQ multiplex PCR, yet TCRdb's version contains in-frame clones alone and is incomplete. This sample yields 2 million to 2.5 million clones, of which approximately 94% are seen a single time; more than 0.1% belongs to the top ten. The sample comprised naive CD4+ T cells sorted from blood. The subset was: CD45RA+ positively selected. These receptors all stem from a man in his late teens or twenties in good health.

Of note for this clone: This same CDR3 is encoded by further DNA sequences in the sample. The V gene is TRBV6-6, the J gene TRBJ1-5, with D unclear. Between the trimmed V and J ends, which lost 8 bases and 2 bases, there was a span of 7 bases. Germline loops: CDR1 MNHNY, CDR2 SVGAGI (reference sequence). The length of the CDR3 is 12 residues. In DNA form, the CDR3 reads TGTGCCAGCTCGAGTGGCAATCAGCCCCAGCATTTT. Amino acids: CASSSGNQPQHF.

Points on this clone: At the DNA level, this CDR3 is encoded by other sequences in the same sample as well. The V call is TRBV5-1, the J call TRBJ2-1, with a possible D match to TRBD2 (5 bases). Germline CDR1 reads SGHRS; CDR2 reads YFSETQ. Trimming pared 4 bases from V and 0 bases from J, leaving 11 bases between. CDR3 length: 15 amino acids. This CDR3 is CASSESGSSYNEQFF. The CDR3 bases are TGCGCCAGCAGCGAAAGCGGTTCCTCCTACAATGAGCAGTTCTTC. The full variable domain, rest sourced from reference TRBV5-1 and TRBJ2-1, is KAGVTQTPRYLIKTRGQQVTLSCSPISGHRSVSWYQQTPGQGLQFLFEYFSETQRNKGNFPGRFSGRQFSNSRSEMNVSTLELGDSALYLCASSESGSSYNEQFFGPGTRLTVL.

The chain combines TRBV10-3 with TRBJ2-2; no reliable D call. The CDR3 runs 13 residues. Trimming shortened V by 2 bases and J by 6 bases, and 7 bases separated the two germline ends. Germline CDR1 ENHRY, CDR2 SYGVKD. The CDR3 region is CAISEIGSGELFF. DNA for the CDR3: TGTGCCATCAGTGAGATCGGCTCCGGGGAGCTGTTTTTT.

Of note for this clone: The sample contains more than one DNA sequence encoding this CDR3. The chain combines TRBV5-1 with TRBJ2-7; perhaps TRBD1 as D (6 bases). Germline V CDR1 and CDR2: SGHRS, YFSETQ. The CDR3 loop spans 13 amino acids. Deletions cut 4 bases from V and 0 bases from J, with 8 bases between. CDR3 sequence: CASSLQGSYEQYF. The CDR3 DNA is TGCGCCAGCAGCCTACAGGGCTCCTACGAGCAGTACTTC.

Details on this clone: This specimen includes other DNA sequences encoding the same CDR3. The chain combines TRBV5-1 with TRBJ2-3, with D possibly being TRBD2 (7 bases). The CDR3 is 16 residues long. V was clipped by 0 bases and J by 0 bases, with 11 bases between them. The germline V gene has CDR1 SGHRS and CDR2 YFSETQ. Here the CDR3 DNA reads TGCGCCAGCAGCTTGGCGGCGGGGGCTAGCACAGATACGCAGTATTTT. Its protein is CASSLAAGASTDTQYF.

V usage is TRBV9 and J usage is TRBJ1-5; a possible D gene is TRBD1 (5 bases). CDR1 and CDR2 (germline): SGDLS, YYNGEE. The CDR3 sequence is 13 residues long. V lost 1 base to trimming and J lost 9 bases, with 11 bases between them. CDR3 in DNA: TGTGCCAGCAGCGTAACAGGATCAGGGCCCCAGCATTTT. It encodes CASSVTGSGPQHF.

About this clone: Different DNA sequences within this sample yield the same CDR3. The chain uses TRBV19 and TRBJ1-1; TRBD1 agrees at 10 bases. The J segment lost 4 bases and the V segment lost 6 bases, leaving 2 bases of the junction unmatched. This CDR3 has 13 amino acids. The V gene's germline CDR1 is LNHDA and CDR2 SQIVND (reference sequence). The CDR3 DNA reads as TGTGCCAGTAGCGGACAGGGGGGCACTGAAGCTTTCTTT. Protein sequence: CASSGQGGTEAFF.

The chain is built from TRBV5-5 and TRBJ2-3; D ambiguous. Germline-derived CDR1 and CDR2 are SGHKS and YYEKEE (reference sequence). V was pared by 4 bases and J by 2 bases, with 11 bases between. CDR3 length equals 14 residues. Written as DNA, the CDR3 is TGTGCCAGCAGCAAGAAGTATGCCACAGATACGCAGTATTTT. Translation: CASSKKYATDTQYF.

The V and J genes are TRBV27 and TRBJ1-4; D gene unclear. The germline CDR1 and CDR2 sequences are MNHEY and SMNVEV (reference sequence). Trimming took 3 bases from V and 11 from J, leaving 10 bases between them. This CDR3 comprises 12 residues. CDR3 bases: TGTGCCAGCAGTTTCCGGGGTCGGAAACTGTTTTTT. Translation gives CASSFRGRKLFF.

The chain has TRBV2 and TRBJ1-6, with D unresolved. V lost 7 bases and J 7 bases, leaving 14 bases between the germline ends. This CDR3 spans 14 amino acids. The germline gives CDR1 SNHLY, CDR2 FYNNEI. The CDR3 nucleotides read TGTGCCAGCACAAGAAACCTAGGGAATTCACCCCTCCACTTT. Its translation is CASTRNLGNSPLHF.

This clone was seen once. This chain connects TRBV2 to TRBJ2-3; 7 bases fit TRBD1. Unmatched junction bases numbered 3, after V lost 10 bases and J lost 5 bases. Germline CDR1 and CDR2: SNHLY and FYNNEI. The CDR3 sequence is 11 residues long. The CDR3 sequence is CATRGRDTQYF. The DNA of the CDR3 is TGTGCCACCAGGGGGAGAGATACGCAGTATTTT.

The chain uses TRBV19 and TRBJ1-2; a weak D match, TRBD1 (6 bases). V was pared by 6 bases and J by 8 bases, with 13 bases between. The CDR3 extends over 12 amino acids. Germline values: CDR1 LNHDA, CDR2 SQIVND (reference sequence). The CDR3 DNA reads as TGTGCCAGTAGAGAACAGGGTTTCGGCTACACCTTC. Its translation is CASREQGFGYTF.

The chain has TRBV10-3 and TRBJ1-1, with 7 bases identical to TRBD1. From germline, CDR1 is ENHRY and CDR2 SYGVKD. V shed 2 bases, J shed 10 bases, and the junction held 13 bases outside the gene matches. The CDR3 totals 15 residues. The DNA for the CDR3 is TGTGCCATCAGTGAGCTCGGGGTAGGGGGCGCAGGAGCTTTCTTT. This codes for CAISELGVGGAGAFF.

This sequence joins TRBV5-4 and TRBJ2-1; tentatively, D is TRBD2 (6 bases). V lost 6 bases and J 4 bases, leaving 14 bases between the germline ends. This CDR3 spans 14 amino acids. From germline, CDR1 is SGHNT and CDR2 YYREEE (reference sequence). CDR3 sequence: CASTPGGGYNEQFF. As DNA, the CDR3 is TGTGCCAGCACCCCGGGTGGAGGGTACAATGAGCAGTTCTTC.

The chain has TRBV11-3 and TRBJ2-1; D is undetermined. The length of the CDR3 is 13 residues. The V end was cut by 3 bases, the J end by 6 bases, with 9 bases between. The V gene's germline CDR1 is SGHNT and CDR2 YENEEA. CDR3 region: CASSFTAGNEQFF. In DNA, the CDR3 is TGTGCCAGCAGCTTCACTGCAGGCAATGAGCAGTTCTTC.